The clone carrying this T cell receptor (beta chain) was observed at least ten times. This CDR3 spans 17 amino acids. The V and J ends lost 3 bases and 0 bases, in that order; junction bases with no gene match: 6. The germline V gene has CDR1 SGDLS and CDR2 YYNGEE. The data derive from a study of low-dose radiotherapy and immunotherapy resistance in tumors. The wider study: One day prior to radiation and immunotherapy, intravenous cyclophosphamide at 200 mg/m2 was given, repeated every two weeks.

As for time point: before trial treatment. Donors received a regimen that comprised nivolumab, ipilimumab, aspirin, low-dose cyclophosphamide and low-dose radiotherapy. Solid tumors that lacked tumor-infiltrating lymphocytes and were advanced were present in eligible patients. cDNA synthesis used a TRAV/TRBV-specific primer set for both chains. TCRs underwent roughly 19 PCR cycles of amplification with a constant-region primer and V-primer adapter. mRNA, once isolated, was amplified by in vitro transcription. TCRdb used MiXCR to reprocess the reads, holding one entry per CDR3 protein. Among some 88,000 distinct CDR3 sequences listed, more than 8.5% were seen once.

The sequence was obtained from a male donor with prostate cancer. This specimen was PBMCs, taken before treatment. This chain joins TRBV9 and TRBJ2-6; TRBD1 matches at 7 bases. CDR3 coding DNA: TGTGCCAGCAGCGCCCGGACAGGAAGCTCTGGGGCCAACGTCCTGACTTTC. Amino acid sequence: CASSARTGSSGANVLTF.